The clone carrying this T cell receptor beta chain occurred a few times. Its antigen is still unknown. CMV status came from CD4+ IFNgamma after overnight CMV lysate stimulation. Germline CDR1 reads WNHNN; CDR2 reads SYGVQD (reference sequence). The CDR3 is 12 residues long. V lost 5 bases and J lost 4, with 8 bases in between. The beta constant-region primer was an equimolar mix of two oligonucleotides covering TRBC1 and TRBC2. Ligated cDNA was amplified by four rounds of PCR with nested alpha and beta constant-region primers and SP2. TCRdb reanalysed the UMI-ligation and nested PCR reads using MiXCR and keeps one entry per CDR3 protein. The repertoire holds 85,000 to 130,000 distinct CDR3 sequences, with about 14% as singletons. This sample is drawn from a study of naive and memory T cell subsets. Regarding the study as a whole: A few larger clonotypes appeared in naive repertoires, especially CD8, possibly memory cells re-expressing CD45RA. In CD4 and CD8 cells, diversity dropped from naive through EMRA.

This TCR was sampled from a human donor in good health. Material for sequencing was naive CD8+ T cells from blood. The rearrangement joins TRBV10-1 to TRBJ1-1; no clear D. In DNA form, the CDR3 reads TGCGCCAGCAGTACCCTATGCACTGAAGCTTTCTTT. Translation gives CASSTLCTEAFF.